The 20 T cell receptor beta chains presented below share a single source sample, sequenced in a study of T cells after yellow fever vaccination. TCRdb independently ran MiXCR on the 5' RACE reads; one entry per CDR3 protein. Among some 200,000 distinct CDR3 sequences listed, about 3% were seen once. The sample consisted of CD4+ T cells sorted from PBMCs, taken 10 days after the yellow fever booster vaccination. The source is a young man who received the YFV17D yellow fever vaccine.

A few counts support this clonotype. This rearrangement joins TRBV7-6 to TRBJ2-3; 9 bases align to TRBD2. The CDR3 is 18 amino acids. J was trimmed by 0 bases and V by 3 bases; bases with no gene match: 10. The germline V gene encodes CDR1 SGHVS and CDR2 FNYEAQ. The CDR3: CASSLPSGGTDSTDTQYF. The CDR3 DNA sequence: TGTGCCAGCAGCTTGCCCAGCGGGGGGACAGATAGCACAGATACGCAGTATTTT.

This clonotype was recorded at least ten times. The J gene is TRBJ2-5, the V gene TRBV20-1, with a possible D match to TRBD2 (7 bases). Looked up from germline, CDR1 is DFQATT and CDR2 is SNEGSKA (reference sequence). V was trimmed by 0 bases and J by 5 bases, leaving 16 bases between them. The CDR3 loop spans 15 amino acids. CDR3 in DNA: TGCAGTGCTAGAGATTGGGGGGGGCCGTGGGAGACCCAGTACTTC. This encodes CSARDWGGPWETQYF.

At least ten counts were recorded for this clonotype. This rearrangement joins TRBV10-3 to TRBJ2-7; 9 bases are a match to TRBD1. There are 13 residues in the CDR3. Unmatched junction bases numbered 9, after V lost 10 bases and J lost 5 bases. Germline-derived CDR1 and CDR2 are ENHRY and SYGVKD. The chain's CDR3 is CATYRGPGNEQYF. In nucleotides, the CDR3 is TGTGCCACATACAGGGGGCCAGGCAACGAGCAGTACTTC.

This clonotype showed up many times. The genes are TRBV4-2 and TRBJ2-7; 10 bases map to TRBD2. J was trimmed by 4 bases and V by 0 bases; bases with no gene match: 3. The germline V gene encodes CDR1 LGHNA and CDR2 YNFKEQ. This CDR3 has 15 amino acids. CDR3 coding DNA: TGTGCCAGCAGCCAAGAGCTAGCGGGGGATTACGAGCAGTACGTC. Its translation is CASSQELAGDYEQYV.

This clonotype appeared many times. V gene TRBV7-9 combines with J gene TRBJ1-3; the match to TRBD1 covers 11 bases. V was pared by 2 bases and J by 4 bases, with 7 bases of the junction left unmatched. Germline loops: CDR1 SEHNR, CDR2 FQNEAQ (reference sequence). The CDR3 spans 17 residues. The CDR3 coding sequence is TGTGCCAGCAGCTTATCGGGGACAGGGGGACGCGGAAACACCATATATTTT. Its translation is CASSLSGTGGRGNTIYF.

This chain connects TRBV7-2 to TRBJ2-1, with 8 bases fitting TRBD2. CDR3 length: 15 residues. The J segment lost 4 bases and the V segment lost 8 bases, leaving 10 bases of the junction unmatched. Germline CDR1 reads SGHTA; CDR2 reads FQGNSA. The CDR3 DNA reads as TGTGCCAGCGCAGTCTGGCGGGGGGTTTACAATGAGCAGTTCTTC. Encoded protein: CASAVWRGVYNEQFF.

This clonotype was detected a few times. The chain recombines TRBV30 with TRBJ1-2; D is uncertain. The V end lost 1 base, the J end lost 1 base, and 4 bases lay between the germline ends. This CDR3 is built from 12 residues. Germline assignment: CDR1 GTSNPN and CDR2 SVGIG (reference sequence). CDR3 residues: CAWSDNNYGYTF. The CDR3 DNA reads TGTGCCTGGAGTGACAATAACTATGGCTACACCTTC.

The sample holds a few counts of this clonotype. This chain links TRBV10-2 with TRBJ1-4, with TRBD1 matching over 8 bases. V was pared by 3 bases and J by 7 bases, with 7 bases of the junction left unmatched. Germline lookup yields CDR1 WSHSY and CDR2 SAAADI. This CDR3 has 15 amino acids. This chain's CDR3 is CASSELGTGSEKLFF. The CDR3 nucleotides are TGCGCCAGCAGTGAATTGGGGACAGGCAGTGAAAAACTGTTTTTT.

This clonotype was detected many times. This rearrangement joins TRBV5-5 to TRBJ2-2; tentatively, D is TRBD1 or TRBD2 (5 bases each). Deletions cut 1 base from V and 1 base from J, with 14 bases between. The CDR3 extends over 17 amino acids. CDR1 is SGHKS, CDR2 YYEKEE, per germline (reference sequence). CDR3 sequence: CASSLTSTGRNTGELFF. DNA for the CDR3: TGTGCCAGCAGCTTGACGTCTACGGGACGGAACACCGGGGAGCTGTTTTTT.

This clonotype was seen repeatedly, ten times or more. The CDR3, as DNA: TGTGCCAGCAGCTCTACGGGGTTGGAGCAGTTCTTC. This translates into CASSSTGLEQFF. This rearrangement joins TRBV7-2 to TRBJ2-1; possible D gene TRBD2, 5 bases. CDR3 length: 12 amino acids. Germline V gene data show CDR1 as SGHTA and CDR2 as FQGNSA. Trimming removed 4 bases at V and 10 bases at J, with 11 bases between.

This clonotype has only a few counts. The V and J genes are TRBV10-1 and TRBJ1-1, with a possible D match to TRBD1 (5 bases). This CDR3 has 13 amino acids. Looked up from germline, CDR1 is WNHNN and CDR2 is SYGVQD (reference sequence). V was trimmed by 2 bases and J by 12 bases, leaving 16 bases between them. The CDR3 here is CASSELQGTTTFF. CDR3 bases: TGCGCCAGCAGTGAGCTGCAGGGAACCACCACTTTCTTT.

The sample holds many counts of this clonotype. The CDR3 spells CASSHYRGYGQPQHF. CDR3 bases: TGTGCCAGCAGCCATTACAGGGGGTATGGACAGCCCCAGCATTTT. The V and J genes are TRBV7-8 and TRBJ1-5; 8 nucleotides align to TRBD1. V lost 5 bases and J lost 7; bases outside the gene matches: 10. CDR3 size: 15 residues. The germline V gene has CDR1 SGHVS and CDR2 FQNEAQ.

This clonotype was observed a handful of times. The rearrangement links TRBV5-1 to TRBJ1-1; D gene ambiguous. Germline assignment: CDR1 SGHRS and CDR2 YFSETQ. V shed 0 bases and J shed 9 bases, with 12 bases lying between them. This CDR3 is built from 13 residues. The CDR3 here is CASSLATLDQAFF. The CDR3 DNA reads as TGCGCCAGCAGCTTGGCCACGTTGGACCAAGCTTTCTTT.

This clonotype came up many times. The CDR3 spells CATKKTGYNEQFF. The CDR3 nucleotides read TGTGCCACCAAGAAGACAGGGTACAATGAGCAGTTCTTC. The chain is built from TRBV24-1 and TRBJ2-1; 7 bases line up with TRBD1. The CDR3 loop spans 13 amino acids. Trimming cost V 8 bases and J 4 bases; bases outside gene matches: 4. CDR1 and CDR2 from the germline V gene are KGHDR and SFDVKD.

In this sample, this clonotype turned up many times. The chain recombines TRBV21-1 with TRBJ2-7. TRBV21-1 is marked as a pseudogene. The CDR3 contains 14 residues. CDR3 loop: CASSKTASSYEQYV. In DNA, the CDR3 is TGTGCCAGCAGCAAGACCGCGAGCTCCTACGAGCAGTACGTC.

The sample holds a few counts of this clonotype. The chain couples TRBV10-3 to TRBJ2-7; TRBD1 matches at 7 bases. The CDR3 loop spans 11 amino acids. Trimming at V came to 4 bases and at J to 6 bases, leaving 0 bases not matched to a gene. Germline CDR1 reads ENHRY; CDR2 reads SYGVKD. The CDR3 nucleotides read TGTGCCATCAGTGGACAGGGCGAGCAGTACTTC. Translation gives CAISGQGEQYF.

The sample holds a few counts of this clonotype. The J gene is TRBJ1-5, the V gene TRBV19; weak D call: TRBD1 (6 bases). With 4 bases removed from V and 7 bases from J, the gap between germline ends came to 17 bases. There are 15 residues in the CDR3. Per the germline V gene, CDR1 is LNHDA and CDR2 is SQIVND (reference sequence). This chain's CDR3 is CASSSRDKSGQPQHF. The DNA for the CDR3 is TGTGCCAGTAGTAGCCGGGACAAAAGCGGGCAGCCCCAGCATTTT.

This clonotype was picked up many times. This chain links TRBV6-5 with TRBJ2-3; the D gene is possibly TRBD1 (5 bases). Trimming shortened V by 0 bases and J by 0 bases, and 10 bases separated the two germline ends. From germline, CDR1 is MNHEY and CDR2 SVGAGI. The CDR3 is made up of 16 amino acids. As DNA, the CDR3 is TGTGCCAGCAGTTACTCGACAGACATTAGCACAGATACGCAGTATTTT. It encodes CASSYSTDISTDTQYF.

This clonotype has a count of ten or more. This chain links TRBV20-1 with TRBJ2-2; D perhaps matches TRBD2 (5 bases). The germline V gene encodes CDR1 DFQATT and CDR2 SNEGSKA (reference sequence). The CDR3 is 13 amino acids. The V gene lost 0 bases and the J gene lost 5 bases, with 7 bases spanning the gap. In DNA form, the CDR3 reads TGCAGTGCTAGAGACCCGGGAACCGGGGAGCTGTTTTTT. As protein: CSARDPGTGELFF.

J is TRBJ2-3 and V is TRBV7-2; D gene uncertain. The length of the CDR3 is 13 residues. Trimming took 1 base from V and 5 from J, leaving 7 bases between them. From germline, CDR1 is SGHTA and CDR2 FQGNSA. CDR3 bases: TGTGCCAGCAGCTTAGGTTGGGAAGATACGCAGTATTTT. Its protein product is CASSLGWEDTQYF.